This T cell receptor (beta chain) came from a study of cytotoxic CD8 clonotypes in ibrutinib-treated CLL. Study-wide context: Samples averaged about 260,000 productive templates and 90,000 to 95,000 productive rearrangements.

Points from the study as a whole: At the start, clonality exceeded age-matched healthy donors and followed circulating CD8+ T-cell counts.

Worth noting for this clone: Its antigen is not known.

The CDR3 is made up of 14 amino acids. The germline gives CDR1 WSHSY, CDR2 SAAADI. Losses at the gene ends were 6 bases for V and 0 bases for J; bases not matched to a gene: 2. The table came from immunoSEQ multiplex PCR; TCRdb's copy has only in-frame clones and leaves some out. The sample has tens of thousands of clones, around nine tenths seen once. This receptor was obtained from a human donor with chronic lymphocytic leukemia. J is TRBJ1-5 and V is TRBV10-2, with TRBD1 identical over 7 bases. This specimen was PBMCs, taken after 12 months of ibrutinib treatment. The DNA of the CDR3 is TGCGCCAGCAGACAGGGGATTAGCAATCAGCCCCAGCATTTT. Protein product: CASRQGISNQPQHF.